The clone carrying this T cell receptor (beta chain) occurred many times. The CDR3 is 13 amino acids. Germline V CDR1 and CDR2: LGHNA, YSLEER. The V gene lost 8 bases and the J gene lost 1 base, with 6 bases spanning the gap. The data were taken from a study of human T cells and chemical hapten exposure. A single record per CDR3 protein comes from TCRdb applying MiXCR to the RACE reads. The sample shows about 95,000 distinct CDR3 sequences, 11% of them seen only once. Time point in this sample: patch test 2, 6 weeks after DPC sensitization. Treatment given: therapeutic diphenylcyclopropenone sensitization with weekly scalp DPC.

The chain combines TRBV4-3 with TRBJ2-6; D remains ambiguous. This clonotype was obtained from a woman aged 40 to 50 with alopecia areata. Some clones in this sample may be carry-over from other donors' samples. The specimen comprised whole blood, sampled in connection with sensitization to the hapten diphenylcyclopropenone (DPC). CDR3: CASGRSGANVLTF. The DNA for the CDR3 is TGCGCCAGCGGGCGTTCTGGGGCCAACGTCCTGACTTTC.